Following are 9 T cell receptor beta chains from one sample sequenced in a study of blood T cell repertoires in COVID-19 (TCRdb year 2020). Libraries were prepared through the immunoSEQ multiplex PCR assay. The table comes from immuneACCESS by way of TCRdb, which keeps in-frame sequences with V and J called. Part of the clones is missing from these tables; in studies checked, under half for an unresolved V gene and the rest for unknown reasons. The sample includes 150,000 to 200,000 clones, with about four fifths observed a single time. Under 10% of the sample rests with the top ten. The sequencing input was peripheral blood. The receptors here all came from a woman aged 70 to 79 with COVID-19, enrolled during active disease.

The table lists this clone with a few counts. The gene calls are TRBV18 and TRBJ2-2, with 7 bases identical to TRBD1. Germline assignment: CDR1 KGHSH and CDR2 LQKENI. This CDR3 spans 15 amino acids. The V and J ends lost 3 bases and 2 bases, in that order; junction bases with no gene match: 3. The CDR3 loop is CASSPRQGNTGELFF. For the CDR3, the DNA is TGTGCCAGCTCACCCCGACAGGGTAACACCGGGGAGCTGTTTTTT.

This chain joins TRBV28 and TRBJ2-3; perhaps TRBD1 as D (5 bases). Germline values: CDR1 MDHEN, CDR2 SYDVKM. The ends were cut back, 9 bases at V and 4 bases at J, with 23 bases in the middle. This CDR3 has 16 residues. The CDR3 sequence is CASWGQVSSSADTQYF. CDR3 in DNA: TGTGCCAGTTGGGGCCAGGTTTCCTCGAGCGCAGATACGCAGTATTTT.

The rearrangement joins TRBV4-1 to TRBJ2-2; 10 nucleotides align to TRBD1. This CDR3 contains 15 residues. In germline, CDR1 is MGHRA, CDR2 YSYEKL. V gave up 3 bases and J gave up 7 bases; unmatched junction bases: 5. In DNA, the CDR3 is TGCGCCAGCAGCCAGGGACAGGGGATTCACGGGGAGCTGTTTTTT. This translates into CASSQGQGIHGELFF.

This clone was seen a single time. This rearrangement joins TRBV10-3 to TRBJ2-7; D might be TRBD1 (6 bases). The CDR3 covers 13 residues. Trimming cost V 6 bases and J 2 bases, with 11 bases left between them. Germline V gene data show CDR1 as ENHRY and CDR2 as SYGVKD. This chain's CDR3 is CAIRRDIAYEQYF. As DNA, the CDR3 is TGTGCCATCAGGAGGGACATAGCCTACGAGCAGTACTTC.

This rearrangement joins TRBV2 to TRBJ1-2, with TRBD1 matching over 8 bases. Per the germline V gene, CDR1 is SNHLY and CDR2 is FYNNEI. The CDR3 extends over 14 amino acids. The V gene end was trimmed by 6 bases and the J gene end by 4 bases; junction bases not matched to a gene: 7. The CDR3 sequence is CASRGTGSIYGYTF. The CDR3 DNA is TGTGCCAGCAGGGGGACAGGATCTATCTATGGCTACACCTTC.

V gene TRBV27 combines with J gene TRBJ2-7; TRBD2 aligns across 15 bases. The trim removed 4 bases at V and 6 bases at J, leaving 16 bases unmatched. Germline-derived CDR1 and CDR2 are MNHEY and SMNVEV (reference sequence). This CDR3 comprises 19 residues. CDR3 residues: CASSWRGLAGGGISSEQYF. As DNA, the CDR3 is TGTGCCAGCAGTTGGCGAGGACTAGCGGGAGGGGGTATAAGCTCCGAGCAGTACTTC.

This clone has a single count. CDR3 DNA sequence: TGTGCCAGCAGCTTCTTCCTGGACAGGGGAAGAACTGAAGCTTTCTTT. As protein: CASSFFLDRGRTEAFF. This chain connects TRBV7-9 to TRBJ1-1, with 9 bases identical to TRBD1. This CDR3 spans 16 amino acids. CDR1 is SEHNR and CDR2 is FQNEAQ in the germline V gene (reference sequence). V was clipped by 3 bases and J by 5 bases; unmatched bases: 10.

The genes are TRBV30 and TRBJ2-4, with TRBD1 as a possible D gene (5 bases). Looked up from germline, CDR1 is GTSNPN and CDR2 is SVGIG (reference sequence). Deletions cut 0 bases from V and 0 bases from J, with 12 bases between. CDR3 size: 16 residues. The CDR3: CAWSVFQGLAKNIQYF. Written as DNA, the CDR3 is TGTGCCTGGAGTGTATTTCAGGGTTTAGCCAAAAACATTCAGTACTTC. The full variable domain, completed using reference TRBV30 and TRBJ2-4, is SQTIHQWPATLVQPVGSPLSLECTVEGTSNPNLYWYRQAAGRGLQLLFYSVGIGQISSEVPQNLSASRPQDRQFILSSKKLLLSDSGFYLCAWSVFQGLAKNIQYFGAGTRLSVL.

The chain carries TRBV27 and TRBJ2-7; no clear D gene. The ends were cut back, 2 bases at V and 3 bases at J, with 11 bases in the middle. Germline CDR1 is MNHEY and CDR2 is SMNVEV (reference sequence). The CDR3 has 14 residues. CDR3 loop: CASSLGPNLYEQYF. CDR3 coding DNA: TGTGCCAGCAGTTTAGGGCCGAACCTCTACGAGCAGTACTTC.